The 14 T cell receptor beta chains below come from one sample, sequenced in a study of CD8+ T cells in alopecia areata. Specified treatment: oral pan-JAK inhibitor, 5-10 mg twice daily. Reverse transcribed after extraction, RNA yielded cDNA as the sequencing template. Some clones are missing from TCRdb's copy, which holds only in-frame ones; the method was immunoSEQ multiplex PCR. The repertoire holds some 100,000 clones, with about 40% as singletons. The sequenced sample was CD8+ T cells sorted from blood, obtained at week 24, from a patient treated with tofacitinib. The source of these receptors is a human donor with alopecia areata.

V is TRBV5-1 and J is TRBJ2-3, with no clear D. The CDR3 has 12 residues. V dropped 2 bases and J dropped 4 bases, with 5 bases sitting between them. Germline V gene data show CDR1 as SGHRS and CDR2 as YFSETQ. The chain's CDR3 is CASSLQPDTQYF. The CDR3 nucleotides read TGCGCCAGCAGCTTACAACCAGATACGCAGTATTTT.

This chain uses TRBV7-9 with TRBJ1-5; unclear D gene. Germline V gene sequence: CDR1 SEHNR, CDR2 FQNEAQ (reference sequence). The length of the CDR3 is 13 residues. The V and J ends lost 5 bases and 2 bases respectively, with 7 bases between them. CDR3 sequence: CASSPDRNQPQHF. The CDR3 DNA reads as TGTGCCAGCAGCCCGGACCGCAATCAGCCCCAGCATTTT.

This chain joins TRBV27 and TRBJ2-6, with D hard to call. There are 15 residues in the CDR3. The germline gives CDR1 MNHEY, CDR2 SMNVEV (reference sequence). With 3 bases removed from V and 0 bases from J, the gap between germline ends came to 6 bases. CDR3 region: CASSFGTSGANVLTF. The CDR3 DNA reads TGTGCCAGCAGTTTTGGAACCTCTGGGGCCAACGTCCTGACTTTC.

The rearrangement uses TRBV29-1 and TRBJ2-7; 8 bases match TRBD1. With V trimmed by 2 bases and J by 3 bases, 6 bases remained unmatched. Germline V gene sequence: CDR1 SQVTM, CDR2 ANQGSEA. The CDR3 length is 14 residues. CDR3 amino acids: CSVESTGESYEQYF. The CDR3 nucleotides are TGCAGCGTTGAATCGACAGGGGAAAGCTACGAGCAGTACTTC.

This clone was detected only a few times. The chain recombines TRBV5-6 with TRBJ1-4; no clear D. The germline V gene has CDR1 SGHDT and CDR2 YYEEEE. The CDR3 is 15 amino acids. Deletions cut 0 bases from V and 4 bases from J, with 10 bases between. The CDR3 coding sequence is TGTGCCAGCAGCTTGGTTGGCCAGGTTAATGAAAAACTGTTTTTT. The encoded protein is CASSLVGQVNEKLFF.

The V gene is TRBV7-3, the J gene TRBJ2-2; D remains ambiguous. V was pared by 2 bases and J by 3 bases, with 10 bases between. Germline lookup yields CDR1 SGHTA and CDR2 FQGTGA. The CDR3 sequence is 15 residues long. The chain's CDR3 is CASSLRPGDTGELFF. CDR3 nucleotides: TGTGCCAGCAGCTTACGCCCCGGCGACACCGGGGAGCTGTTTTTT. Full variable domain (rest looked up from reference TRBV7-3 and TRBJ2-2): GAGVSQTPSNKVTEKGKYVELRCDPISGHTALYWYRQSLGQGPEFLIYFQGTGAADDSGLPNDRFFAVRPEGSVSTLKIQRTERGDSAVYLCASSLRPGDTGELFFGEGSRLTVL.

V gene TRBV19 combines with J gene TRBJ1-1; D remains ambiguous. The CDR3 loop spans 11 amino acids. In germline, CDR1 is LNHDA, CDR2 SQIVND (reference sequence). V was trimmed by 9 bases and J by 5 bases, leaving 10 bases between them. The CDR3 DNA reads TGTGCCAGCCTAAATAGGACTGAAGCTTTCTTT. Translation: CASLNRTEAFF. Filled out from reference TRBV19 and TRBJ1-1, the complete variable domain reads DGGITQSPKYLFRKEGQNVTLSCEQNLNHDAMYWYRQDPGQGLRLIYYSQIVNDFQKGDIAEGYSVSREKKESFPLTVTSAQKNPTAFYLCASLNRTEAFFGQGTRLTVV.

The chain uses TRBV6-1 and TRBJ2-5, with 13 bases lining up with TRBD2. Trimming at V came to 5 bases and at J to 5 bases, leaving 5 bases not matched to a gene. This CDR3 spans 15 amino acids. From germline, CDR1 is MNHNS and CDR2 SASEGT. The CDR3 reads CASSTRTSGSETQYF. CDR3 bases: TGTGCCAGCAGTACCCGGACTAGCGGGAGCGAGACCCAGTACTTC.

This rearrangement joins TRBV9 to TRBJ1-1; D gene uncertain. The CDR3 loop spans 14 amino acids. With 0 bases removed from V and 4 bases from J, the gap between germline ends came to 10 bases. Germline V gene lookup returns CDR1 SGDLS and CDR2 YYNGEE. CDR3 sequence: CASSVGVDSTEAFF. CDR3 bases: TGTGCCAGCAGCGTAGGTGTGGATAGCACTGAAGCTTTCTTT.

A few counts support this clone. The chain uses TRBV19 and TRBJ2-7; D may be TRBD1 or TRBD2 (6 bases each). Per the germline V gene, CDR1 is LNHDA and CDR2 is SQIVND (reference sequence). The V end lost 3 bases, the J end lost 6 bases, and 12 bases lay between the germline ends. The CDR3 runs to 13 residues. CDR3 bases: TGTGCCAGTAGTATTACAGGGAGGAGCGAGCAGTACTTC. This codes for CASSITGRSEQYF.

The genes are TRBV2 and TRBJ2-1; 7 positions agree with TRBD2. CDR3 length: 15 amino acids. V lost 6 bases, J lost 2 bases, and 7 bases stayed unmatched. Per germline, CDR1 SNHLY and CDR2 FYNNEI. CDR3 loop: CASSATGTTYNEQFF. Here the CDR3 DNA reads TGTGCCAGCAGCGCCACCGGGACTACCTACAATGAGCAGTTCTTC.

The gene calls are TRBV7-6 and TRBJ1-1; TRBD1 agrees at 7 bases. Germline V gene lookup returns CDR1 SGHVS and CDR2 FNYEAQ. The CDR3 consists of 17 residues. V lost 4 bases, J lost 1 base, and 12 bases stayed unmatched. The CDR3 loop is CASSSRVVGTENTEAFF. The CDR3 DNA reads as TGTGCCAGCAGCTCGCGAGTAGTAGGGACAGAGAACACTGAAGCTTTCTTT.

The chain uses TRBV6-5 and TRBJ2-7; 7 nucleotides align to TRBD1. V was clipped by 5 bases and J by 3 bases; unmatched bases: 10. Per germline, CDR1 MNHEY and CDR2 SVGAGI. The length of the CDR3 is 15 residues. CDR3 residues: CASSPHPTGVYEQYF. In nucleotides, the CDR3 is TGTGCCAGCAGTCCCCATCCTACAGGGGTCTACGAGCAGTACTTC.

The rearrangement uses TRBV29-1 and TRBJ2-1; 7 bases are shared with TRBD2. Germline loops: CDR1 SQVTM, CDR2 ANQGSEA. V lost 6 bases and J lost 10; bases outside the gene matches: 9. CDR3 length: 12 amino acids. The CDR3 sequence: CSVWIRAGEQFF. The CDR3 region has the DNA TGCAGCGTATGGATCCGAGCGGGAGAGCAGTTCTTC.